This is a list of T cell receptor beta chains from one sample in a study of T cells in Graves' hyperthyroidism and ophthalmopathy. TCRdb recomputed calls from the multiplex PCR reads with MiXCR, one row per CDR3 protein. The sample includes under 450,000 distinct CDR3 sequences, 15% to 19% of them seen just once. What was sequenced was blood. These receptors were taken from a woman between 18 and 29 years old with Graves' hyperthyroidism. CDR3s include the opening cysteine and the closing phenylalanine or tryptophan. A D gene is named only where the DNA matches it firmly. Size tells how often a clone was seen (once, few, many) or the class of an expanded clone, and some rows leave it out.

j_call | d_call | clone_size | v_call | cdr3_nt | cdr3_aa
TRBJ1-1 | . | many | TRBV7-2 | TGTGCCAGCAGCTTATACGGGGGGATGAACACTGAAGCTTTCTTT | CASSLYGGMNTEAFF
TRBJ2-5 | . | few | TRBV4-1 | TGCGCCAGCAGCCACGTGGATAACGAACAAGAGACCCAGTACTTC | CASSHVDNEQETQYF
TRBJ1-1 | . | many | TRBV11-3 | TGTGCCAGCAGCTTAGAAGGCACTTCGGGCTTTAACACTGAAGCTTTCTTT | CASSLEGTSGFNTEAFF
TRBJ2-3 | TRBD2 | many | TRBV6-1 | TGTGCCAGCAGTGAAGTTAGGCAGCGGGAAGGGGATACGCAGTATTTT | CASSEVRQREGDTQYF
TRBJ1-5 | TRBD1 | many | TRBV27 | TGTGCCAGCAGTGTATCAGGGGGCGCGGGCAATCAGCCCCAGCATTTT | CASSVSGGAGNQPQHF
TRBJ1-4 | . | . | TRBV7-8 | TGTGCCAGCAGCTTAGGGGGGAGGGGGAAAGTAAAACTGTTTTTT | CASSLGGRGKVKLFF
TRBJ2-1 | TRBD2 | . | TRBV19 | TGTGCCAGTACCGGGACTAGCGGGGGTGGAAATGAGCAGTTCTTC | CASTGTSGGGNEQFF
TRBJ2-1 | TRBD1 | many | TRBV20-1 | TGCAGTGCTGGAACGGGACAGATCAATGAGCAGTTCTTC | CSAGTGQINEQFF
TRBJ1-2 | . | many | TRBV6-1 | TGTGCCAGCAGGGGCGGGTGGGATGGCTACACCTTC | CASRGGWDGYTF
TRBJ2-1 | TRBD2 | . | TRBV9 | TGTGCCAGCCGAGGGTCTGGGGGGGGAGGGTACAATGAGCAGTTCTTC | CASRGSGGGGYNEQFF
TRBJ1-5 | . | many | TRBV7-8 | TGTGCCAGCAGCTTAGATCGTGGTTCCAATCAGCCCCAGCATTTT | CASSLDRGSNQPQHF
TRBJ1-1 | TRBD1 | . | TRBV5-1 | TGCGCCAGCAGCGCCGGGACAGGGGGCACTGAAGCTTTCTTT | CASSAGTGGTEAFF
TRBJ2-4 | TRBD2 | few | TRBV5-1 | TGCGCCAGCAGCTTGGCTCTCGCGGGAGGGTCGGGTCAGTACTTC | CASSLALAGGSGQYF
TRBJ2-2 | TRBD1 | few | TRBV5-1 | TGCGCCAGCAGCCCTGACAGGGACACCGGGGAGCTGTTTTTT | CASSPDRDTGELFF
TRBJ2-7 | TRBD2 | once | TRBV7-3 | TGTGCCAGCAGCTTAGGAGCTAGCGGGGGGGGATTTTACGAGCAGTACTTC | CASSLGASGGGFYEQYF
TRBJ1-5 | TRBD1 | many | TRBV3-1 | TGTGCCAGCAGCACAGGGGGCGGTCAGCCCCAGCATTTT | CASSTGGGQPQHF
TRBJ2-6 | . | . | TRBV15 | TGTGCCACCAGTCCCAGGTTCTCTGGGGCCAACGTCCTGACTTTC | CATSPRFSGANVLTF
TRBJ1-2 | . | few | TRBV19 | TGTGCCAGTAGTGTCCGTTCAGTCTTCTATGGCTACACCTTC | CASSVRSVFYGYTF
TRBJ2-3 | . | few | TRBV5-4 | TGTGCCAGCAGCTTGCGGGAGTCGACAGATACGCAGTATTTT | CASSLRESTDTQYF
TRBJ1-1 | . | many | TRBV9 | TGTGCCAGCAGCGTAGAAGGCAGCTGGGACACTGAAGCTTTCTTT | CASSVEGSWDTEAFF
TRBJ2-7 | TRBD1 | many | TRBV20-1 | TGCAGTGCGACCCGGACAGGATTCTACGAGCAGTACTTC | CSATRTGFYEQYF
TRBJ2-5 | . | . | TRBV7-3 | TGTGCCAGCAGCTTAGGTACATTGAGCCCCAAAGAGACCCAGTACTTC | CASSLGTLSPKETQYF
TRBJ1-2 | . | many | TRBV29-1 | TGCAGCGTTGAAGCGGGTAGGGGCTATGGCTACACCTTC | CSVEAGRGYGYTF
TRBJ1-1 | TRBD1 | . | TRBV5-1 | TGCGCCAGCAGCAGGGACAGGTTGGTCACTGAAGCTTTCTTT | CASSRDRLVTEAFF
TRBJ1-5 | . | many | TRBV28 | TGTGCCAGCAGTTCCAGACAGGCGGGGGGCCAGCCCCAGCATTTT | CASSSRQAGGQPQHF
TRBJ2-5 | TRBD1 | many | TRBV30 | TGTGCCGGGACAGGCGGCGGAGAAGGCCAGTACTTC | CAGTGGGEGQYF
TRBJ1-4 | . | many | TRBV5-8 | TGTGCCAGCAGCTTGTTCGGGGGAACTAATGAAAAACTGTTTTTT | CASSLFGGTNEKLFF
TRBJ1-2 | . | many | TRBV10-3 | TGTGCCATCAGTGAGAACGGGCAGAGCTATGGCTACACCTTC | CAISENGQSYGYTF
TRBJ1-2 | TRBD1 | many | TRBV12-3/TRBV12-4 | TGTGCCAGCAGTCCACGACAGGGGGCGCCCTATGGCTACACCTTC | CASSPRQGAPYGYTF
TRBJ2-7 | TRBD1 | . | TRBV11-1 | TGTGCCAGCAGCTCCTGGACAGGAAGGGCCTACGAGCAGTACTTC | CASSSWTGRAYEQYF
TRBJ2-7 | TRBD2 | . | TRBV6-9 | TGTGCCAGCAATTTAGCGGGAGCCTACGAGCAGTACTTC | CASNLAGAYEQYF
TRBJ1-4 | . | many | TRBV20-1 | TGCAGTGCTAGAGATCCGACAGCCTTTAATGAAAAACTGTTTTTT | CSARDPTAFNEKLFF
TRBJ2-7 | TRBD1 | . | TRBV6-6 | TGTGCCAGCAGTTACGATGGAGACAGGGGCTCCTACGAGCAGTACTTC | CASSYDGDRGSYEQYF
TRBJ2-5 | . | many | TRBV4-1 | TGCGCCAGCAGCCAAGATGATGAAGAGACCCAGTACTTC | CASSQDDEETQYF
TRBJ2-3 | . | many | TRBV30 | TGTGCCTGGACTCAAAACCTAGTGACAGATACGCAGTATTTT | CAWTQNLVTDTQYF
TRBJ1-6 | . | many | TRBV5-1 | TGCGCCAGCAACGGGGGGGCGCATAATTCACCCCTCCACTTT | CASNGGAHNSPLHF
TRBJ2-1 | . | many | TRBV7-7 | TGTGCTAGCAGCTTATCGCACCAGGGGTCCTACAATGAGCAGTTCTTC | CASSLSHQGSYNEQFF
TRBJ1-2 | TRBD1 | . | TRBV12-3/TRBV12-4 | TGTGCCAGCAGGTCGGGACAGGGGATCAACTATGGCTACACCTTC | CASRSGQGINYGYTF
TRBJ2-7 | . | few | TRBV29-1 | TGCAGCGCCCTCCCCGTCGGCGCGAGAGAGCAGTACTTC | CSALPVGAREQYF
TRBJ1-1 | . | many | TRBV5-1 | TGCGCCAGCAGCTTGGGGGGGAGGACTGAAGCTTTCTTT | CASSLGGRTEAFF